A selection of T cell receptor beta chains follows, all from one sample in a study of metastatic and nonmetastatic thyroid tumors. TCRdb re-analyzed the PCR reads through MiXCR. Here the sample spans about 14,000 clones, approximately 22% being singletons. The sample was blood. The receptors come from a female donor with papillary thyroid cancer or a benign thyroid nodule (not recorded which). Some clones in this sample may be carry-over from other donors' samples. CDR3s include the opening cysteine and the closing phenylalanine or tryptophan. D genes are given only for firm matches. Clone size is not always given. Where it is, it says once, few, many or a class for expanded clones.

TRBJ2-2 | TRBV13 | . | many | CASRPQTTLGETGELFF | TGTGCCAGCAGACCACAAACTACGCTTGGAGAAACCGGGGAGCTGTTTTTT
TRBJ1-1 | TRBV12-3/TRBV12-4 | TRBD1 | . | CASARTGAEAFF | TGTGCCAGCGCCCGGACAGGGGCTGAAGCTTTCTTT
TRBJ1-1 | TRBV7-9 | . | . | CASSLVTGTLSEAFF | TGTGCCAGCAGCTTAGTGACAGGCACTTTGAGTGAAGCTTTCTTT
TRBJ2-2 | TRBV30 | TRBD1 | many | CAWRRPGTANTGELFF | TGTGCCTGGAGACGACCCGGGACAGCGAACACCGGGGAGCTGTTTTTT
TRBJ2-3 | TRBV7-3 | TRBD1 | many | CASSRTGNPDTQYF | TGTGCCAGCAGCAGGACAGGGAACCCAGATACGCAGTATTTT
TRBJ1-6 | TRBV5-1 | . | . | CASTVDGRGNSPLHF | TGCGCCAGCACCGTTGACGGCAGGGGCAATTCACCCCTCCACTTT
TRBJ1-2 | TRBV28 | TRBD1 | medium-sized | CASSSPSTGAGYTF | TGTGCCAGCAGTTCCCCATCGACAGGGGCGGGCTACACCTTC
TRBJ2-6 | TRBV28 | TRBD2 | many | CASSRRAGVRSSGANVLTF | TGTGCCAGCAGCCGGAGGGCGGGAGTACGCTCCTCTGGGGCCAACGTCCTGACTTTC
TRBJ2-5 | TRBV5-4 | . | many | CASSLPGALQETQYF | TGTGCCAGCAGCTTGCCAGGCGCCCTTCAAGAGACCCAGTACTTC
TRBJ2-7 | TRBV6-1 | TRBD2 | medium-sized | CASSEAGGSFYEQYF | TGTGCCAGCAGTGAGGCGGGGGGGTCGTTCTACGAGCAGTACTTC
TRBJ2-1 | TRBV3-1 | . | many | CASSQASNEQFF | TGTGCCAGCAGCCAGGCTAGCAATGAGCAGTTCTTC
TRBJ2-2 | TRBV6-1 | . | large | CATTLAGELFF | TGTGCCACCACCCTTGCCGGGGAGCTGTTTTTT
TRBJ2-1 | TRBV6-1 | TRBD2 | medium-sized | CASTLSGGGVGEQFF | TGTGCCAGCACCCTTAGCGGGGGCGGGGTGGGCGAGCAGTTCTTC
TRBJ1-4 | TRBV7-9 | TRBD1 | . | CASSTRTGATNEKLFF | TGTGCCAGCAGCACCCGGACAGGGGCGACTAATGAAAAACTGTTTTTT
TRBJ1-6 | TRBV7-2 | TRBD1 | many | CASSSEPRLTGAYNSPLHF | TGTGCCAGCAGCTCAGAGCCTAGGCTTACAGGGGCCTATAATTCACCCCTCCACTTT
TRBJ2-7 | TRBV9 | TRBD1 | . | CASSVDRGTYEQYF | TGTGCCAGCAGCGTGGACAGGGGTACCTACGAGCAGTACTTC